A selection of T cell receptor beta chains follows, all from one sample in a study of T cells in Graves' hyperthyroidism and ophthalmopathy. Each CDR3 protein is one row after TCRdb ran MiXCR on the multiplex PCR reads. The sample lists about 380,000 distinct CDR3 sequences, about a fifth occurring once. The source material was blood. The source of these receptors is a man between 18 and 35 years old with Graves' ophthalmopathy. CDR3s include the opening cysteine and the closing phenylalanine or tryptophan. A D gene is named only where the DNA matches it firmly. Where a row states a size, it is once, few, many or the class of an expanded clone; other rows omit it.

d_call	v_call	clone_size	j_call	cdr3_aa	cdr3_nt
-	TRBV18	-	TRBJ1-1	CASSPLGGGRNTEAFF	TGTGCCAGCTCACCCCTCGGGGGTGGACGGAACACTGAAGCTTTCTTT
TRBD1	TRBV6-1	many	TRBJ1-5	CASRLGQGSNQPQHF	TGTGCCAGCAGACTGGGACAGGGGTCAAATCAGCCCCAGCATTTT
TRBD1	TRBV10-3	many	TRBJ2-7	CAIAPGQGGYEQYF	TGTGCCATCGCTCCGGGACAGGGGGGCTACGAGCAGTACTTC
TRBD1	TRBV6-1	-	TRBJ1-4	CASKRSPRQGENEKLFF	TGTGCCAGCAAAAGATCTCCGAGACAGGGTGAGAATGAAAAACTGTTTTTT
-	TRBV5-1	many	TRBJ1-1	CASSRDLPVGTEAFF	TGCGCCAGCAGCCGGGACCTTCCGGTGGGCACTGAAGCTTTCTTT
-	TRBV20-1	many	TRBJ1-2	CSAGPYGYTF	TGCAGTGCTGGACCGTATGGCTACACCTTC
TRBD2	TRBV12-3/TRBV12-4	many	TRBJ2-3	CASRPGLAGGSTDTQYF	TGTGCCAGCAGGCCGGGACTAGCGGGGGGGTCCACAGATACGCAGTATTTT
TRBD1	TRBV19	-	TRBJ2-2	CASSPRQGDAGELFF	TGTGCCAGTAGTCCCCGACAGGGGGACGCCGGGGAGCTGTTTTTT
TRBD2	TRBV25-1	-	TRBJ2-7	CASSPTGTSGGLWREQYF	TGTGCCAGCAGTCCCACAGGGACTAGCGGGGGACTATGGAGGGAGCAGTACTTC
TRBD1	TRBV2	once	TRBJ2-5	CASSVGQGGETQYF	TGTGCCAGCAGTGTGGGACAGGGTGGGGAGACCCAGTACTTC
-	TRBV11-2	-	TRBJ1-3	CASSLGQLLGNTIYF	TGTGCCAGCAGCTTAGGCCAGCTCCTTGGAAACACCATATATTTT
-	TRBV11-2	many	TRBJ2-2	CASSLVQVTGELFF	TGTGCCAGCAGCTTAGTACAGGTCACCGGGGAGCTGTTTTTT
TRBD1	TRBV28	-	TRBJ2-2	CASGSGTGNTGELFF	TGTGCCAGCGGCTCCGGGACAGGGAACACCGGGGAGCTGTTTTTT
-	TRBV28	many	TRBJ1-5	CASISGSFIGNQPQHF	TGTGCCAGCATCTCAGGGAGCTTTATAGGCAATCAGCCCCAGCATTTT
TRBD1	TRBV19	-	TRBJ1-1	CASSQGTGQKSEAFF	TGTGCCAGTAGTCAGGGGACGGGACAGAAGTCTGAAGCTTTCTTT
TRBD2	TRBV11-2	once	TRBJ2-3	CASSPGLAVLDTQYF	TGTGCCAGCAGCCCGGGACTAGCGGTGTTAGATACGCAGTATTTT
-	TRBV6-5	many	TRBJ2-3	CASSYSTGGHTDTQYF	TGTGCCAGCAGTTACTCGACCGGGGGCCACACAGATACGCAGTATTTT
-	TRBV5-6	many	TRBJ1-2	CASSSEGLPEGYGYTF	TGTGCCAGCAGCTCCGAAGGACTCCCGGAGGGCTATGGCTACACCTTC
TRBD1	TRBV7-3	-	TRBJ1-4	CASFRQGWNEKLFF	TGTGCCAGCTTTCGACAGGGGTGGAATGAAAAACTGTTTTTT
-	TRBV2	many	TRBJ2-5	CASSEALLTPRGYF	TGTGCCAGCAGTGAAGCGCTACTGACACCCAGGGGATACTTC
-	TRBV11-2	many	TRBJ1-1	CASSLHLPNTEAFF	TGTGCCAGCAGCTTACACCTACCTAACACTGAAGCTTTCTTT
TRBD1	TRBV29-1	-	TRBJ2-1	CSGDRGHEQFF	TGCAGCGGGGACAGGGGGCATGAGCAGTTCTTC
TRBD2	TRBV15	few	TRBJ2-2	CATSRGGSGLAGVGELFF	TGTGCCACCAGCAGAGGGGGGTCCGGACTAGCGGGGGTCGGGGAGCTGTTTTTT
TRBD1	TRBV18	many	TRBJ1-2	CASSPDREFGYTF	TGTGCCAGCTCACCGGACAGGGAGTTTGGCTACACCTTC
TRBD1	TRBV5-4	-	TRBJ2-6	CASSLGQGKSSGANVLTF	TGTGCCAGCAGCTTGGGACAGGGGAAAAGCTCTGGGGCCAACGTCCTGACTTTC
TRBD1	TRBV11-2	many	TRBJ2-2	CACKQGAHTGELFF	TGTGCCTGCAAACAGGGGGCGCACACCGGGGAGCTGTTTTTT
-	TRBV18	few	TRBJ2-3	CASSPWTTSRDTQYF	TGTGCCAGCTCTCCCTGGACTACGAGCAGGGATACGCAGTATTTT
TRBD2	TRBV5-1	-	TRBJ2-3	CASSRGTRTDTQYF	TGCGCCAGCAGTCGAGGGACTAGAACAGATACGCAGTATTTT
TRBD2	TRBV7-8	-	TRBJ2-7	CASSLGVGGGIYEQYF	TGTGCCAGCAGCTTAGGAGTTGGGGGGGGGATCTACGAGCAGTACTTC
-	TRBV28	few	TRBJ1-2	CASSSPDGTGGYTF	TGTGCCAGCAGCTCCCCGGACGGAACCGGAGGCTACACCTTC
TRBD2	TRBV19	-	TRBJ2-1	CASSISGGTYNEQFF	TGTGCCAGCTCTATTAGCGGGGGGACCTACAATGAGCAGTTCTTC
-	TRBV6-2/TRBV6-3	few	TRBJ1-5	CASSGTRRWQLRSNQPQHF	TGTGCCAGCAGTGGAACCCGGAGGTGGCAATTGAGGAGCAATCAGCCCCAGCATTTT
-	TRBV28	few	TRBJ1-2	CASSLRRYGYTF	TGTGCCAGCAGTTTGAGGCGCTATGGCTACACCTTC
-	TRBV2	-	TRBJ2-6	CASNSGANVLTF	TGTGCCAGCAACTCTGGGGCCAACGTCCTGACTTTC
-	TRBV2	many	TRBJ2-1	CASSTGSLFYNEQFF	TGTGCCAGCAGTACCGGGTCCCTGTTCTACAATGAGCAGTTCTTC
-	TRBV9	many	TRBJ1-2	CASSVEGQGGYTF	TGTGCCAGCAGCGTAGAGGGCCAAGGGGGCTACACCTTC
TRBD1	TRBV28	many	TRBJ2-5	CASSLGTGKETQYF	TGTGCCAGCAGTTTAGGGACAGGGAAAGAGACCCAGTACTTC
-	TRBV5-1	many	TRBJ1-3	CASSGRGSSGNTIYF	TGCGCCAGCAGCGGCAGGGGAAGCTCTGGAAACACCATATATTTT
-	TRBV6-6	few	TRBJ2-7	CASSYGAGTYEQYF	TGTGCCAGCAGTTACGGAGCAGGGACCTACGAGCAGTACTTC
TRBD2	TRBV7-3	-	TRBJ2-1	CASSDLSTSGSYNEQFF	TGTGCCAGCAGTGACCTCTCGACTAGCGGGAGCTACAATGAGCAGTTCTTC
-	TRBV3-1	many	TRBJ2-7	CASSQGGRGGAYEQYF	TGTGCCAGCAGCCAAGGTGGTAGAGGAGGGGCCTACGAGCAGTACTTC
-	TRBV7-9	-	TRBJ1-3	CASREGGLLNTIYF	TGTGCCAGCAGAGAAGGGGGGCTCTTGAACACCATATATTTT
-	TRBV5-1	few	TRBJ2-4	CASSVTGAPGGIQYF	TGCGCCAGCAGCGTTACAGGGGCCCCGGGGGGCATTCAGTACTTC
-	TRBV20-1	-	TRBJ1-5	CSARDLGGARNQPQHF	TGCAGTGCTAGAGATCTGGGGGGCGCGCGCAATCAGCCCCAGCATTTT
TRBD1	TRBV12-3/TRBV12-4	many	TRBJ2-2	CASSPDGTGRTGELFF	TGTGCCAGCAGCCCGGACGGGACAGGGAGAACCGGGGAGCTGTTTTTT
TRBD2	TRBV10-3	many	TRBJ2-5	CAIRGTSGIQETQYF	TGTGCCATCAGGGGGACTAGCGGGATTCAAGAGACCCAGTACTTC